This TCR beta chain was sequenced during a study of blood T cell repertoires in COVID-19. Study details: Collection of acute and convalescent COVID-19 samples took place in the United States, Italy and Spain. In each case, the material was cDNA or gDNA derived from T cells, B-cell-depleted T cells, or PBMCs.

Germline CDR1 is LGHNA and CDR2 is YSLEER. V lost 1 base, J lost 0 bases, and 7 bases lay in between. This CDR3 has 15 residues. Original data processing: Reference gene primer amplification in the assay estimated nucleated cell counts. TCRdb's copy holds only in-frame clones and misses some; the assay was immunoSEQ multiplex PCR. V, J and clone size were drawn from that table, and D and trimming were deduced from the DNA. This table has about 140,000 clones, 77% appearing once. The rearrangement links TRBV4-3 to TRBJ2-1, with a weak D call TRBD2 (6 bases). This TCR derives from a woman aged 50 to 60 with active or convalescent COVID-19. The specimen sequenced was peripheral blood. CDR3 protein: CASSQGAGSYNEQFF. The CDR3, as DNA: TGCGCCAGCAGCCAAGGAGCGGGCTCCTACAATGAGCAGTTCTTC.